One sample yielded the 13 T cell receptor beta chains listed below, sequenced in a study of blood T cell repertoires in COVID-19. Data came from immunoSEQ multiplex PCR; TCRdb stores just in-frame clones and leaves some out. This table has approximately 70,000 clones, about four fifths appearing once. Input material: peripheral blood. These receptors were obtained from a woman aged 60-75 years with acute or convalescent COVID-19.

This clone was recorded only once. The chain recombines TRBV15 with TRBJ1-1; 8 bases fit TRBD1. This CDR3 is built from 12 residues. Germline V gives CDR1 LNHNV, CDR2 YYDKDF (reference sequence). The junction had 2 bases not matched to a gene; V was cut back by 8 bases and J by 3 bases. CDR3 DNA: TGTGCCACCGGACAGGGCGACACTGAAGCTTTCTTT. It encodes CATGQGDTEAFF.

The V call is TRBV7-9, the J call TRBJ1-6; 7 nucleotides match TRBD1. J lost 6 bases, V lost 4 bases, and 6 bases had no gene match. The CDR3 covers 15 residues. Germline CDR1 is SEHNR and CDR2 is FQNEAQ (reference sequence). The CDR3 protein is CASSSTWDSNSPLHF. The CDR3 DNA is TGTGCCAGCAGCTCAACGTGGGACAGTAATTCACCCCTCCACTTT.

CDR3 loop: CASSTVDRSYEQYF. CDR3 nucleotide sequence: TGTGCCAGCAGCACCGTGGACAGGAGCTACGAGCAGTACTTC. The V and J genes are TRBV7-9 and TRBJ2-7, with 7 bases lining up with TRBD1. The CDR3 is made up of 14 amino acids. J lost 3 bases, V lost 5 bases, and 7 bases had no gene match. The germline V gene encodes CDR1 SEHNR and CDR2 FQNEAQ (reference sequence).

The chain combines TRBV19 with TRBJ1-1, with D tentatively TRBD1 (6 bases). V shed 8 bases and J shed 10 bases, with 11 bases lying between them. CDR1 is LNHDA, CDR2 SQIVND, per germline (reference sequence). This CDR3 contains 10 residues. In DNA, the CDR3 is TGTGCCAGTGCAGGGGCGCGAGCTTTCTTT. It encodes CASAGARAFF.

The chain uses TRBV27 and TRBJ1-5, with 7 bases matching TRBD1. V was clipped by 6 bases and J by 1 base; unmatched bases: 0. The germline V gene has CDR1 MNHEY and CDR2 SMNVEV (reference sequence). The CDR3 spans 13 residues. The CDR3 DNA sequence: TGTGCCAGCAGACAGGGGAGCAATCAGCCCCAGCATTTT. Translation gives CASRQGSNQPQHF.

The V call is TRBV28, the J call TRBJ2-3; the D gene is possibly TRBD2 (5 bases). Trimming pared 2 bases from V and 2 bases from J, leaving 17 bases between. This CDR3 region has 17 residues. Germline V gene data show CDR1 as MDHEN and CDR2 as SYDVKM. The CDR3 nucleotides read TGTGCCAGCAGTTTACTCCGCCCGAGGACTTCCACAGATACGCAGTATTTT. Translated: CASSLLRPRTSTDTQYF.

The table lists this clone with many counts. V and J are TRBV6-2 or TRBV6-3 and TRBJ2-1; 7 bases line up with TRBD1. V gave up 4 bases and J gave up 4 bases; unmatched junction bases: 7. Per germline, CDR1 MNHEY and CDR2 SVGEGT. The CDR3 totals 15 residues. The CDR3 reads CASSLRDRPYNEQFF. CDR3 nucleotide sequence: TGTGCCAGCAGTTTGAGGGACAGACCTTACAATGAGCAGTTCTTC.

The V gene is TRBV5-6, the J gene TRBJ1-5; maybe TRBD1 (5 bases). The germline V gene has CDR1 SGHDT and CDR2 YYEEEE. Between the trimmed V and J ends, which lost 3 bases and 6 bases, there was a span of 7 bases. The CDR3 length is 12 residues. The CDR3 sequence: CASSYQGQPQHF. CDR3 bases: TGTGCCAGCAGCTACCAGGGTCAGCCCCAGCATTTT.

This clone has just one count. This chain links TRBV18 with TRBJ2-1; unclear D gene. The CDR3 consists of 15 residues. Trimming removed 3 bases at V and 0 bases at J, with 9 bases between. Per germline, CDR1 KGHSH and CDR2 LQKENI. The CDR3 loop is CASSPRDVSYNEQFF. The CDR3 DNA reads as TGTGCCAGCTCACCCCGAGATGTCTCCTACAATGAGCAGTTCTTC.

Remarks on this clone: One junction end does not reproduce the germline sequence, and a read error may be involved. This chain connects TRBV7-7 to TRBJ2-5; D unresolved. The CDR3 extends over 15 amino acids. Germline V gene lookup returns CDR1 SSHAT and CDR2 FNYEAQ (reference sequence). DNA for the CDR3: TGTGCTAGCAGCTTATCAGCGTACCCCCAAGAGACCCAGTACTTC. This codes for CASSLSAYPQETQYF.

This rearrangement joins TRBV12-3 or TRBV12-4 to TRBJ1-2, with no clear D. The V gene lost 3 bases and the J gene lost 1 base, with 6 bases spanning the gap. This CDR3 region has 13 residues. The CDR3 region is CASSLPSNYGYTF. The CDR3 DNA is TGTGCCAGCAGTTTGCCGAGTAACTATGGCTACACCTTC.

This sequence joins TRBV30 and TRBJ1-1, with D possibly TRBD1 on 5 matching bases. CDR1 and CDR2 (germline): GTSNPN, SVGIG (reference sequence). Trimming pared 5 bases from V and 3 bases from J, leaving 10 bases between. The CDR3 length is 12 residues. CDR3 sequence reads: CAWAGGDTEAFF. CDR3 in DNA: TGTGCCTGGGCCGGGGGGGACACTGAAGCTTTCTTT.

This clone was seen a few times. CDR3 nucleotides: TGCGCCAGCAGGAGAGAGACTAGCTCCTACGAGCAGTACTTC. This encodes CASRRETSSYEQYF. The genes are TRBV5-1 and TRBJ2-7; D perhaps matches TRBD2 (6 bases). Germline-derived CDR1 and CDR2 are SGHRS and YFSETQ. The CDR3 length is 14 residues. V was shortened by 5 bases and J by 0 bases, with 12 bases between the two germline ends.